These 14 T cell receptor beta chains were all obtained from the same sample, sequenced in a study of cytomegalovirus exposure and HLA in healthy donors. PCR primers comprised 60 Vbeta and 13 Jbeta primers. Profiling relied on immunoSEQ multiplex PCR, and the TCRdb table lists in-frame clones only, not all of them. The profile shows 120,000 or so clones, roughly 80% of them singletons. Sequencing was carried out using PBMCs. The receptors were sampled from a man aged 40-55 years in good health and CMV-seronegative.

The chain carries TRBV28 and TRBJ2-7; possible D gene TRBD1, 6 bases. Germline loops: CDR1 MDHEN, CDR2 SYDVKM. The V gene lost 0 bases and the J gene lost 4 bases, with 13 bases spanning the gap. This CDR3 is built from 15 residues. The CDR3 DNA follows: TGTGCCAGCAGTTTATGGGTGACAGGCGATTACGAGCAGTACTTC. It specifies CASSLWVTGDYEQYF. Filled out from reference TRBV28 and TRBJ2-7, the complete variable domain reads DVKVTQSSRYLVKRTGEKVFLECVQDMDHENMFWYRQDPGLGLRLIYFSYDVKMKEKGDIPEGYSVSREKKERFSLILESASTNQTSMYLCASSLWVTGDYEQYFGPGTRLTVT.

This chain connects TRBV5-1 to TRBJ2-5; D is possibly TRBD2 (5 bases). The CDR3 is 14 amino acids. Germline V CDR1 and CDR2: SGHRS, YFSETQ. Trimming pared 4 bases from V and 1 base from J, leaving 11 bases between. This chain's CDR3 is CASSPLVPQETQYF. The CDR3 DNA sequence: TGCGCCAGCAGCCCACTAGTCCCCCAAGAGACCCAGTACTTC.

The rearrangement uses TRBV28 and TRBJ2-1, with D perhaps matching TRBD1 (7 bases). Germline CDR1 and CDR2: MDHEN and SYDVKM. V was pared by 5 bases and J by 9 bases, with 17 bases between. The CDR3 runs to 14 residues. The CDR3 region has the DNA TGTGCCAGCAGTGGGGGGACAGTATTTGGTGAGCAGTTCTTC. Protein: CASSGGTVFGEQFF.

The chain carries TRBV18 and TRBJ2-7; 11 bases agree with TRBD2. Germline CDR1 KGHSH, CDR2 LQKENI. V gave up 6 bases and J gave up 0 bases; unmatched junction bases: 4. The CDR3 is made up of 15 amino acids. The CDR3 DNA reads as TGTGCCAGCTCCCGCACTAGCGGGAGCTCCTACGAGCAGTACTTC. This codes for CASSRTSGSSYEQYF. Combining the CDR3 with reference TRBV18 and TRBJ2-7 gives the whole variable domain NAGVMQNPRHLVRRRGQEARLRCSPMKGHSHVYWYRQLPEEGLKFMVYLQKENIIDESGMPKERFSAEFPKEGPSILRIQQVVRGDSAAYFCASSRTSGSSYEQYFGPGTRLTVT.

The J gene is TRBJ2-3, the V gene TRBV28, with 9 bases that match TRBD1. Germline V lookup: CDR1 MDHEN, CDR2 SYDVKM. Germline trimming cut 5 bases from V and 5 bases from J; bases unmatched to any gene: 14. This CDR3 has 17 amino acids. CDR3 coding DNA: TGTGCCAGCAGTCCACCAAGGACAGGGGTGCATGGAGATACGCAGTATTTT. Protein: CASSPPRTGVHGDTQYF.

V is TRBV11-2 and J is TRBJ2-1; perhaps TRBD1 as D (5 bases). The germline V gene has CDR1 SGHAT and CDR2 FQNNGV. The CDR3 spans 15 residues. V was shortened by 1 base and J by 4 bases, with 11 bases between the two germline ends. CDR3 nucleotides: TGTGCCAGCAGCTTAGGTCAGGGATCTTACAATGAGCAGTTCTTC. Translating gives CASSLGQGSYNEQFF.

The V gene is TRBV27, the J gene TRBJ2-3; D gene uncertain. The CDR3 sequence is 13 residues long. Germline CDR1 is MNHEY and CDR2 is SMNVEV (reference sequence). V was clipped by 4 bases and J by 0 bases, with 5 bases between them. The CDR3 here is CASSSSSTDTQYF. CDR3 coding DNA: TGTGCCAGCAGTTCTAGTAGCACAGATACGCAGTATTTT.

The chain employs TRBV27 and TRBJ2-2; 9 positions agree with TRBD1. V gave up 6 bases and J gave up 7 bases; unmatched junction bases: 12. CDR3 length equals 16 residues. CDR1 is MNHEY, CDR2 SMNVEV, per germline (reference sequence). CDR3 sequence: CASRTGTGMLGGELFF. The CDR3 DNA is TGTGCCAGCAGAACCGGGACAGGGATGTTGGGCGGGGAGCTGTTTTTT.

The chain joins TRBV7-2 to TRBJ2-1, with D unclear. The germline V gene has CDR1 SGHTA and CDR2 FQGNSA. Trimming stripped 2 bases from V and 4 bases from J, with 3 bases between. This CDR3 region has 12 residues. CDR3 DNA: TGTGCCAGCAGCTTATTATACAATGAGCAGTTCTTC. It translates to CASSLLYNEQFF.

V gene TRBV5-4 combines with J gene TRBJ2-7; 10 bases are a match to TRBD1. Looked up from germline, CDR1 is SGHNT and CDR2 is YYREEE (reference sequence). This CDR3 comprises 15 residues. Trimming at V came to 4 bases and at J to 3 bases, leaving 7 bases not matched to a gene. CDR3 sequence reads: CASSPGQGSGYEQYF. DNA of the CDR3: TGTGCCAGCAGCCCGGGACAGGGGTCGGGCTACGAGCAGTACTTC. Full variable domain (remainder filled in from reference TRBV5-4 and TRBJ2-7): ETGVTQSPTHLIKTRGQQVTLRCSSQSGHNTVSWYQQALGQGPQFIFQYYREEENGRGNFPPRFSGLQFPNYSSELNVNALELDDSALYLCASSPGQGSGYEQYFGPGTRLTVT.

The chain couples TRBV11-2 to TRBJ2-3; weak D call: TRBD2 (5 bases). The CDR3 length is 13 residues. The germline CDR1 and CDR2 sequences are SGHAT and FQNNGV. Deletions cut 5 bases from V and 3 bases from J, with 9 bases between. In DNA form, the CDR3 reads TGTGCCAGCAGCCCCCGACTAACAGATACGCAGTATTTT. Amino acids: CASSPRLTDTQYF.

There are a few counts of this clone. V is TRBV28 and J is TRBJ2-7; D unresolved. CDR1 is MDHEN, CDR2 SYDVKM, per germline. Trimming stripped 8 bases from V and 3 bases from J, with 11 bases between. The CDR3 covers 12 residues. The CDR3 DNA reads TGTGCCAGCGCTAGGAGTTTCTACGAGCAGTACTTC. Translating gives CASARSFYEQYF.

Concerning this clone: The junction departs from germline at one end; a sequencing error may be responsible. The V and J genes are TRBV10-2 and TRBJ2-2, with D possibly being TRBD1 (6 bases). The germline gives CDR1 WSHSY, CDR2 SAAADI. This CDR3 has 14 residues. The CDR3 DNA sequence: TGCGCCGGCAGGGACACGCCGAACACCGGGGAGCTGTTTTTT. Its protein is CAGRDTPNTGELFF.

The gene calls are TRBV6-5 and TRBJ1-2; tentative D call: TRBD1 (5 bases). V shed 2 bases and J shed 7 bases, with 11 bases lying between them. Germline V lookup: CDR1 MNHEY, CDR2 SVGAGI. CDR3 length equals 13 residues. CDR3 protein: CASSYGNQGGYTF. The CDR3 DNA reads as TGTGCCAGCAGTTACGGGAATCAGGGTGGCTACACCTTC.